This T cell receptor beta chain was captured in a study of identical twins. MiXCR, applied by TCRdb to the 5' RACE reads, yields one record per CDR3 protein. Of hundreds of thousands of distinct CDR3 sequences detected, about 7.1% appear once; the ten largest clones hold 1.6%. V was shortened by 4 bases and J by 4 bases, with 17 bases between the two germline ends. The CDR3 contains 15 residues. The germline V gene has CDR1 SGHRS and CDR2 YFSETQ. These sequences were also reported in another study, on yellow fever vaccine responses in identical twins.

The source of this sequence is a woman aged 18-35 years in good health. Specimen: PBMCs. The chain couples TRBV5-1 to TRBJ1-1; D ambiguous. CDR3 bases: TGCGCCAGCAGCCGCCTAGGTACCCCGGGCACTGAAGCTTTCTTT. This translates into CASSRLGTPGTEAFF. The full variable domain, its missing parts supplied by reference TRBV5-1 and TRBJ1-1, is KAGVTQTPRYLIKTRGQQVTLSCSPISGHRSVSWYQQTPGQGLQFLFEYFSETQRNKGNFPGRFSGRQFSNSRSEMNVSTLELGDSALYLCASSRLGTPGTEAFFGQGTRLTVV.